This T cell receptor beta chain was captured in a study of cytotoxic CD8 clonotypes in ibrutinib-treated CLL. At the level of the study: Following a median about eleven months of treatment, with a range of 6 to 36, response samples were taken.

The assay was immunoSEQ multiplex PCR, and TCRdb's table has in-frame clones only and misses some. The sample consists of about 160,000 clones, over 75% of them appearing once. General study findings and limits: Clonality measured at baseline exceeded age-matched healthy donors, tracking circulating CD8+ T-cell counts. Sampling times differed between sustained-remission and progressing patients.

This clone has a single count. Its specificity is unknown. Approximately 2.2 micrograms of genomic DNA, which was extracted from cryopreserved PBMCs, served as the material used for the TCR beta libraries. Looked up from germline, CDR1 is SEHNR and CDR2 is FQNEAQ (reference sequence). The germline V and J ends were trimmed by 4 bases and 8 bases, with 9 bases remaining between them. The CDR3 length is 12 residues. J is TRBJ2-1 and V is TRBV7-9, with a weak D call TRBD2 (5 bases). The TCR sequence derives from a human donor with chronic lymphocytic leukemia. The sequencing used PBMCs, collected at disease progression, from a patient treated with ibrutinib. Here the CDR3 DNA reads TGTGCCAGCAGCTCCTACGGGGATGAGCAGTTCTTC. Residues: CASSSYGDEQFF.